Included here is one T cell receptor beta chain sequence, with context. Healthy controls were blood donor buffy coats. This record comes from a study of STAT5B mutations in CD4+ large granular lymphocyte leukemia. Only in-frame clones appear in the TCRdb table, and some are missing; sequencing was by immunoSEQ multiplex PCR. Of about 31,000 clones listed, about 89% are singletons. Trimming removed 1 base from V and 4 bases from J, with 5 bases in between. There are 13 residues in the CDR3. Germline lookup yields CDR1 SGHDN and CDR2 FVKESK. This sequence originates from a human donor in good health. Sequences were obtained from CD4+ T cells from blood buffy coats. The V gene is TRBV14, the J gene TRBJ1-3; D gene uncertain. The CDR3 DNA is TGTGCCAGCAGCCAAGTACAGGGAAACACCATATATTTT. As protein: CASSQVQGNTIYF.